This T cell receptor (beta chain) came from a study of post-analysis software for immune sequencing data. About the study: Included courses were relapsing-remitting and secondary progressive multiple sclerosis; progressive-relapsing multiple sclerosis was also included. Whole-study results and caveats: Relative to controls, patients had about 5 TRBV segments at higher frequency, with TRBV5-6, TRBV5-1 and TRBV20-1 among these. Samples made in the same batch grouped tightly together by F measure.

A note on this clonotype: Antigen specificity is unknown.

With 2 bases removed from V and 4 bases from J, the gap between germline ends came to 17 bases. CDR1 LGHNA and CDR2 YNFKEQ come from the germline V gene. The length of the CDR3 is 17 residues. cDNA libraries for TCR beta contained unique molecular identifiers. T cells numbering roughly 0.9 to 11 million gave rise to about 540,000 cDNA molecules. TCRdb re-derived calls from the PCR reads in MiXCR, one entry per CDR3 protein. The top ten hold about 7.6% of the sample, which has more than 350,000 distinct CDR3 sequences, approximately 39% seen once. J is TRBJ1-4 and V is TRBV4-2; D possibly corresponds to TRBD1 (6 bases). Sequencing input: blood. The TCR originated in a girl aged 2 to 10 with multiple sclerosis. CDR3 protein: CASSQRTTGFNNEKLFF. Here the CDR3 DNA reads TGTGCCAGCAGCCAAAGGACAACAGGGTTTAATAATGAAAAACTGTTTTTT.